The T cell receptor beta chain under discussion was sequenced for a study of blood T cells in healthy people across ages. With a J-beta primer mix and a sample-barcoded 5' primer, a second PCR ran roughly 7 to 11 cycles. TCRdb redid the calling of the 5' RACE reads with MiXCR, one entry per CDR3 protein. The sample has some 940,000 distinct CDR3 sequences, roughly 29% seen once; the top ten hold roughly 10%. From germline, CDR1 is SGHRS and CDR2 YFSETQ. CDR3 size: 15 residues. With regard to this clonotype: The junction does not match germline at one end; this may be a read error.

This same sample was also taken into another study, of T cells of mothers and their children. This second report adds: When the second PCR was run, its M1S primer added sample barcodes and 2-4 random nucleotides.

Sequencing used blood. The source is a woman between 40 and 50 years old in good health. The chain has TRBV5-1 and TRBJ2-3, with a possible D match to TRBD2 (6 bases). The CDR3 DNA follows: TGCGCCAGCAGCTTGGGCGGGGCTAGCACAGATATGCAGTATTTT. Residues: CASSLGGASTDMQYF.